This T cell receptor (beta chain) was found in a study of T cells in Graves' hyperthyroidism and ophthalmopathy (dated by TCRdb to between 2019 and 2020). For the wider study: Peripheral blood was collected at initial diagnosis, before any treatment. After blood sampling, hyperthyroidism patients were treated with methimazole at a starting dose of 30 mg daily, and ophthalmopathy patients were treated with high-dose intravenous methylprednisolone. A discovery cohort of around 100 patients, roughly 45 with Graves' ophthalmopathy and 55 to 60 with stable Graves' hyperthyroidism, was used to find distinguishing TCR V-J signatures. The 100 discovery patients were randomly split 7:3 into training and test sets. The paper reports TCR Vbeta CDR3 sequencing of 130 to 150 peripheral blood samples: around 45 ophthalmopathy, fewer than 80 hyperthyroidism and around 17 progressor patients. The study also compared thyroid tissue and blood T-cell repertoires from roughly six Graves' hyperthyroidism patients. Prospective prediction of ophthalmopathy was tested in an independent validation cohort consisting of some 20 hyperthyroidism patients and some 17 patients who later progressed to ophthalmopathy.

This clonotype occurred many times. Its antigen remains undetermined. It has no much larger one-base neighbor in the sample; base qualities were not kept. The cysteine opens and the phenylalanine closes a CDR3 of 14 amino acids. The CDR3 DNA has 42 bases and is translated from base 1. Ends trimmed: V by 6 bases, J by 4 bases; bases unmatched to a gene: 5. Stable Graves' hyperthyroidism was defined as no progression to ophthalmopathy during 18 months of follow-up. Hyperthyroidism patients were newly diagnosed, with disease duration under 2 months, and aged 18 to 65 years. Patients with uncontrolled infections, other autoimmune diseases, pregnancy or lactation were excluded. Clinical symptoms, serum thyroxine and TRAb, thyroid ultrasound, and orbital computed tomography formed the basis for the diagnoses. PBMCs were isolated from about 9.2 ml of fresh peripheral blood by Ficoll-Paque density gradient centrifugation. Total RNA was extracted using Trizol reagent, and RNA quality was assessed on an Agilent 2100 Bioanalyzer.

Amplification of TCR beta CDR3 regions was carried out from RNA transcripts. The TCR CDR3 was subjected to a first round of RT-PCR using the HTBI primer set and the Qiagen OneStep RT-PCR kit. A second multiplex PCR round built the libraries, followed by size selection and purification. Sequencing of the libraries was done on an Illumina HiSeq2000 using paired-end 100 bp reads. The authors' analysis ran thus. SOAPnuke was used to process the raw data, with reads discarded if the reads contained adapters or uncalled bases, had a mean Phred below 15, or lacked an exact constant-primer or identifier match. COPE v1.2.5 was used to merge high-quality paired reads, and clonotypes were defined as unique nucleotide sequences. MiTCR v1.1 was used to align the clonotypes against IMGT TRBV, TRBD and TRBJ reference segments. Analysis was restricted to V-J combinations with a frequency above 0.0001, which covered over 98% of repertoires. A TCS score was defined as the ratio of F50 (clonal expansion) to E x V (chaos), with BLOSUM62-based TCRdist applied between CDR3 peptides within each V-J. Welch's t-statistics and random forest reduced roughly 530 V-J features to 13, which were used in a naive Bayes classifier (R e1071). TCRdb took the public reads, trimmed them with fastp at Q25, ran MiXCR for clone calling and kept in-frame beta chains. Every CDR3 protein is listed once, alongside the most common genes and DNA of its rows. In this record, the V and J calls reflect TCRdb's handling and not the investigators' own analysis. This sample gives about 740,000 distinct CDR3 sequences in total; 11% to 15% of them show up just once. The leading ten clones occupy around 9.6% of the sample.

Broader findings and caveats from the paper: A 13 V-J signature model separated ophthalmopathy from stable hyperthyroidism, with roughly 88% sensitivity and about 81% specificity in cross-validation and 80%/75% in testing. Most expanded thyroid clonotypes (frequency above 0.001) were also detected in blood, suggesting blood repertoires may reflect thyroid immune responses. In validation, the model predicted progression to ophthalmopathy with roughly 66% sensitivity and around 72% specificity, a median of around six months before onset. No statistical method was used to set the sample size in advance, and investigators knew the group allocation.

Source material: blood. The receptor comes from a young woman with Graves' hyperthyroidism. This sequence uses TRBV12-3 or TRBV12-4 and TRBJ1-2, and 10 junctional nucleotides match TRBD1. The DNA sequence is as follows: TGTGCCAGCAGCCGGGACAGGGGTATCTATGGCTACACCTTC. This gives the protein CASSRDRGIYGYTF.